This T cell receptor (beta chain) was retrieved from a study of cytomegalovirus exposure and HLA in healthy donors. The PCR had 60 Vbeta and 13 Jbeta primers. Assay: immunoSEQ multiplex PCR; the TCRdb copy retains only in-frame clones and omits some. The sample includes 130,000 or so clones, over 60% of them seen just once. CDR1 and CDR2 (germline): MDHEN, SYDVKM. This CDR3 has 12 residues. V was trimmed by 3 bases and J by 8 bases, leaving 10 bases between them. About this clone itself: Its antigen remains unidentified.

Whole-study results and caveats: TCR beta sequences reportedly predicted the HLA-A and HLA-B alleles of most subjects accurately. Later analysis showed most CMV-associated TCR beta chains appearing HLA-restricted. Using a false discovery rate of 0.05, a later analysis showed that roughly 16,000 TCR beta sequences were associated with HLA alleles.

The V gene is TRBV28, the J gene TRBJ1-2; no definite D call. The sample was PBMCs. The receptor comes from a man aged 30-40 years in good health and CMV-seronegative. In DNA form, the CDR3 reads TGTGCCAGCAGTTTTTACGGAGGGGGCTACACCTTC. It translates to CASSFYGGGYTF.